Below, 28 T cell receptor beta chains from the same sample are listed, as sequenced in a study of cytomegalovirus exposure and HLA in healthy donors. In the PCR, 60 Vbeta and 13 Jbeta primers were used. The table came from immunoSEQ multiplex PCR; TCRdb's copy has only in-frame clones and leaves some out. This table has roughly 120,000 clones, approximately 80% appearing once. Sequenced sample: PBMCs. The origin of the receptors is a woman in her thirties or forties in good health and CMV-seronegative.

The chain recombines TRBV5-1 with TRBJ2-1; 10 bases agree with TRBD2. Looked up from germline, CDR1 is SGHRS and CDR2 is YFSETQ. CDR3 size: 15 residues. Trimming removed 0 bases from V and 9 bases from J; junction bases left unmatched: 6. The CDR3 is CASSLEAGGPIEQFF. As DNA, the CDR3 is TGCGCCAGCAGCTTGGAAGCGGGAGGGCCCATTGAGCAGTTCTTC.

J is TRBJ2-1 and V is TRBV19, with 8 nucleotides matching TRBD2. Per the germline V gene, CDR1 is LNHDA and CDR2 is SQIVND (reference sequence). This CDR3 has 15 residues. V shed 8 bases, J shed 4 bases, and the junction held 10 bases outside the gene matches. This CDR3 is CASGYSGVYYNEQFF. CDR3 DNA sequence: TGTGCCAGTGGGTATAGCGGGGTATATTACAATGAGCAGTTCTTC.

The V and J genes are TRBV7-2 and TRBJ1-2; 7 bases agree with TRBD1. V was clipped by 1 base and J by 4 bases; unmatched bases: 9. Germline V gene data show CDR1 as SGHTA and CDR2 as FQGNSA. This CDR3 contains 16 residues. The CDR3 loop is CASSLVGGQSIYGYTF. DNA for the CDR3: TGTGCCAGCAGCTTAGTTGGGGGACAGTCAATCTATGGCTACACCTTC.

The V call is TRBV29-1, the J call TRBJ2-1; TRBD2 aligns across 10 bases. The J segment lost 3 bases and the V segment lost 7 bases, leaving 12 bases of the junction unmatched. The CDR3 sequence is 16 residues long. In germline, CDR1 is SQVTM, CDR2 ANQGSEA. CDR3 bases: TGCAGCGGTTTGGGTTTGACTAGCGGGTTCTACAATGAGCAGTTCTTC. It codes for CSGLGLTSGFYNEQFF.

V usage is TRBV11-2 and J usage is TRBJ2-1; tentative D call: TRBD2 (5 bases). The ends were cut back, 2 bases at V and 3 bases at J, with 11 bases in the middle. CDR1 and CDR2 (germline): SGHAT, FQNNGV. This CDR3 is 15 amino acids long. The CDR3 nucleotides are TGTGCCAGCAGCTTACTCTCGACTATCTACAATGAGCAGTTCTTC. This translates into CASSLLSTIYNEQFF. The full variable domain, rest sourced from reference TRBV11-2 and TRBJ2-1, is EAGVAQSPRYKIIEKRQSVAFWCNPISGHATLYWYQQILGQGPKLLIQFQNNGVVDDSQLPKDRFSAERLKGVDSTLKIQPAKLEDSAVYLCASSLLSTIYNEQFFGPGTRLTVL.

The rearrangement uses TRBV11-2 and TRBJ2-1, with unresolved D. The V and J ends lost 3 bases and 5 bases respectively, with 14 bases between them. From germline, CDR1 is SGHAT and CDR2 FQNNGV. The CDR3 runs to 15 residues. The CDR3 nucleotides read TGTGCCAGCAGCTTGAGCCAGTACAGTAACAATGAGCAGTTCTTC. Protein: CASSLSQYSNNEQFF.

For the CDR3, the DNA is TGTGCCAGCAGCTTAGATTCCTATGGCGGCTACGAGCAGTACTTC. Its translation is CASSLDSYGGYEQYF. The chain recombines TRBV11-2 with TRBJ2-7; no clear D. CDR1 and CDR2 (germline): SGHAT, FQNNGV. V dropped 0 bases and J dropped 3 bases, with 12 bases sitting between them. The length of the CDR3 is 15 residues.

V and J are TRBV19 and TRBJ2-7; 9 nucleotides agree with TRBD1. From germline, CDR1 is LNHDA and CDR2 SQIVND (reference sequence). Losses at the gene ends were 5 bases for V and 4 bases for J; bases not matched to a gene: 12. The CDR3 has 16 residues. CDR3 in DNA: TGTGCCAGTAGTCCCTTACCGGGACAGGGATATTACGAGCAGTACTTC. Its translation: CASSPLPGQGYYEQYF.

The rearrangement links TRBV7-9 to TRBJ1-6, with D perhaps matching TRBD1 (5 bases). CDR1 is SEHNR and CDR2 is FQNEAQ in the germline V gene (reference sequence). The length of the CDR3 is 13 residues. V gave up 6 bases and J gave up 9 bases, with 12 bases separating them. This chain's CDR3 is CASRGLRGSPLHF. The CDR3 region has the DNA TGTGCCAGCAGGGGGCTAAGGGGTTCACCCCTCCACTTT. Full variable domain (missing parts from reference TRBV7-9 and TRBJ1-6): DTGVSQNPRHKITKRGQNVTFRCDPISEHNRLYWYRQTLGQGPEFLTYFQNEAQLEKSRLLSDRFSAERPKGSFSTLEIQRTEQGDSAMYLCASRGLRGSPLHFGNGTRLTVT.

The rearrangement joins TRBV7-9 to TRBJ2-7; TRBD2 matches 10 bases. The germline V gene encodes CDR1 SEHNR and CDR2 FQNEAQ (reference sequence). Losses at the gene ends were 4 bases for V and 3 bases for J; bases not matched to a gene: 6. The CDR3 spans 15 residues. As DNA, the CDR3 is TGTGCCAGCAGCTCCCTAGCGGGGGTCAACTACGAGCAGTACTTC. Protein: CASSSLAGVNYEQYF. Complete variable domain (other parts from reference TRBV7-9 and TRBJ2-7): DTGVSQNPRHKITKRGQNVTFRCDPISEHNRLYWYRQTLGQGPEFLTYFQNEAQLEKSRLLSDRFSAERPKGSFSTLEIQRTEQGDSAMYLCASSSLAGVNYEQYFGPGTRLTVT.

V and J are TRBV28 and TRBJ2-5, with 10 bases lining up with TRBD2. CDR3 length: 16 residues. Germline CDR1 and CDR2: MDHEN and SYDVKM. Trimming removed 5 bases from V and 4 bases from J; junction bases left unmatched: 10. CDR3 sequence: CASSPPGLARPETQYF. CDR3 nucleotide sequence: TGTGCCAGCAGTCCACCGGGACTAGCGAGGCCAGAGACCCAGTACTTC. Variable domain in full (rest from reference TRBV28 and TRBJ2-5): DVKVTQSSRYLVKRTGEKVFLECVQDMDHENMFWYRQDPGLGLRLIYFSYDVKMKEKGDIPEGYSVSREKKERFSLILESASTNQTSMYLCASSPPGLARPETQYFGPGTRLLVL.

The rearrangement uses TRBV5-4 and TRBJ2-1; D gene unclear. CDR3 length: 16 amino acids. Deletions cut 4 bases from V and 7 bases from J, with 21 bases between. The germline CDR1 and CDR2 sequences are SGHNT and YYREEE (reference sequence). CDR3 coding DNA: TGTGCCAGCAGCCCGGGTGGCCTAGAGAAATGGAATGAGCAGTTCTTC. Its translation is CASSPGGLEKWNEQFF.

This chain joins TRBV5-1 and TRBJ1-1; D not resolved. Trimming pared 2 bases from V and 4 bases from J, leaving 9 bases between. The CDR3 is 13 amino acids. Germline CDR1 is SGHRS and CDR2 is YFSETQ. The CDR3 DNA follows: TGCGCCAGCAGCTTTCATTCCGGCACTGAAGCTTTCTTT. It specifies CASSFHSGTEAFF.

The chain combines TRBV7-8 with TRBJ2-7; 8 positions agree with TRBD2. Germline lookup yields CDR1 SGHVS and CDR2 FQNEAQ. The CDR3 runs to 15 residues. Trimming cost V 5 bases and J 2 bases; bases outside gene matches: 8. The CDR3 nucleotides read TGTGCCAGCAGCGCACTTACTAGCGGACCCTACGAGCAGTACTTC. This encodes CASSALTSGPYEQYF.

V is TRBV19 and J is TRBJ1-2; no reliable D call. The CDR3 totals 13 residues. CDR1 LNHDA and CDR2 SQIVND come from the germline V gene (reference sequence). V lost 7 bases, J lost 8 bases, and 17 bases lay in between. The DNA for the CDR3 is TGTGCCAGTACCACAGTGAGAGGGAGCGGCTACACCTTC. It is translated as CASTTVRGSGYTF.

The chain couples TRBV28 to TRBJ2-6; D is uncertain. The CDR3 runs to 14 residues. Looked up from germline, CDR1 is MDHEN and CDR2 is SYDVKM. The germline V and J ends were trimmed by 2 bases and 4 bases, with 6 bases remaining between them. The CDR3 bases are TGTGCCAGCAGTTTAAGCTTCGGGGCCAACGTCCTGACTTTC. Its protein is CASSLSFGANVLTF.

This chain links TRBV2 with TRBJ1-1, with 11 bases matching TRBD1. Germline CDR1 SNHLY, CDR2 FYNNEI. This CDR3 contains 14 residues. J gave up 10 bases and V 6 bases, and 10 bases lay outside the gene matches. The DNA for the CDR3 is TGTGCCAGCAGCGAATCGGGACAGGGGGGTGGAGCTTTCTTT. Its translation: CASSESGQGGGAFF.

The chain couples TRBV27 to TRBJ2-7; TRBD2 aligns across 12 bases. From germline, CDR1 is MNHEY and CDR2 SMNVEV (reference sequence). The CDR3 contains 14 residues. The V gene end was trimmed by 6 bases and the J gene end by 3 bases; junction bases not matched to a gene: 3. The CDR3 spells CASSWTSGNYEQYF. Written as DNA, the CDR3 is TGTGCCAGCAGCTGGACTAGCGGGAACTACGAGCAGTACTTC.

V is TRBV5-1 and J is TRBJ2-2; tentatively, D is TRBD1 (6 bases). Between the trimmed V and J ends, which lost 1 base and 1 base, there was a span of 11 bases. This CDR3 contains 16 residues. CDR1 and CDR2 (germline): SGHRS, YFSETQ. The DNA of the CDR3 is TGCGCCAGCAGCTTGAGGACAGTTCAGAACACCGGGGAGCTGTTTTTT. Translated: CASSLRTVQNTGELFF.

The chain is built from TRBV25-1 and TRBJ1-2; 8 bases are shared with TRBD1. Germline V CDR1 and CDR2: MGHDK, SYGVNS. The V and J ends lost 2 bases and 5 bases, in that order; junction bases with no gene match: 7. This CDR3 has 15 amino acids. The CDR3 sequence is CASSERRGPTYGYTF. The CDR3 bases are TGTGCCAGCAGTGAACGCAGGGGGCCCACGTATGGCTACACCTTC.

CDR3 sequence (DNA): TGTGCCAGCAGCTTAGCGGGTGGAATAAACGTCCTGACTTTC. It is translated as CASSLAGGINVLTF. The chain employs TRBV11-2 and TRBJ2-6; D gene uncertain. Germline V gene data show CDR1 as SGHAT and CDR2 as FQNNGV. Between the trimmed V and J ends, which lost 1 base and 10 bases, there was a span of 11 bases. This CDR3 comprises 14 residues.

The chain uses TRBV5-6 and TRBJ1-2, with 7 bases lining up with TRBD1. The CDR3 contains 15 residues. Germline CDR1 and CDR2: SGHDT and YYEEEE. Unmatched junction bases numbered 7, after V lost 4 bases and J lost 1 base. The chain's CDR3 is CASSIPGGGNYGYTF. The CDR3 DNA sequence: TGTGCCAGCAGCATCCCAGGGGGAGGTAACTATGGCTACACCTTC.

The rearrangement links TRBV4-1 to TRBJ1-3; TRBD1 is a possible D gene (6 bases). This CDR3 has 15 amino acids. Germline CDR1 reads MGHRA; CDR2 reads YSYEKL. The ends were cut back, 0 bases at V and 9 bases at J, with 15 bases in the middle. The CDR3 reads CASSQETGLLSTIYF. The CDR3 bases are TGCGCCAGCAGCCAAGAAACAGGGTTGTTAAGCACCATATATTTT.

The genes are TRBV19 and TRBJ1-2, with TRBD1 matching over 9 bases. Trimming took 7 bases from V and 5 from J; bases not matched to a gene: 5. The CDR3 is 13 amino acids. In germline, CDR1 is LNHDA, CDR2 SQIVND (reference sequence). The CDR3 reads CASKGQGKYGYTF. The CDR3 DNA reads TGTGCCAGTAAAGGACAGGGGAAATATGGCTACACCTTC.

The rearrangement links TRBV7-8 to TRBJ1-5; D remains ambiguous. Germline V CDR1 and CDR2: SGHVS, FQNEAQ. Between the trimmed V and J ends, which lost 1 base and 5 bases, there was a span of 12 bases. The CDR3 extends over 15 amino acids. CDR3 region: CASSLDAITDQPQHF. The CDR3 region has the DNA TGTGCCAGCAGCTTAGACGCGATTACCGATCAGCCCCAGCATTTT. Filled out from reference TRBV7-8 and TRBJ1-5, the complete variable domain reads GAGVSQSPRYKVAKRGQDVALRCDPISGHVSLFWYQQALGQGPEFLTYFQNEAQLDKSGLPSDRFFAERPEGSVSTLKIQRTQQEDSAVYLCASSLDAITDQPQHFGDGTRLSIL.

The genes are TRBV10-3 and TRBJ2-5, with D maybe TRBD2 (5 bases). The CDR3 loop spans 12 amino acids. V was trimmed by 5 bases and J by 1 base, leaving 5 bases between them. Germline V gives CDR1 ENHRY, CDR2 SYGVKD. The CDR3 region has the DNA TGTGCCATCAGTAGCGGCCAAGAGACCCAGTACTTC. This gives the protein CAISSGQETQYF.

V is TRBV18 and J is TRBJ2-1; 11 bases map to TRBD2. The junction had 7 bases not matched to a gene; V was cut back by 2 bases and J by 7 bases. The V gene's germline CDR1 is KGHSH and CDR2 LQKENI. The CDR3 is 16 amino acids. The CDR3, as DNA: TGTGCCAGCTCACCAAATCTCTTAGCGGGAGGGAATGAGCAGTTCTTC. Translated, it gives CASSPNLLAGGNEQFF.

This sequence joins TRBV2 and TRBJ1-4; 10 bases are shared with TRBD1. The junction had 6 bases not matched to a gene; V was cut back by 4 bases and J by 10 bases. Looked up from germline, CDR1 is SNHLY and CDR2 is FYNNEI. This CDR3 comprises 14 residues. CDR3: CASSGGTGDRKLFF. The CDR3 DNA reads TGTGCCAGCAGTGGGGGGACAGGGGACCGAAAACTGTTTTTT.